The source of this T cell receptor beta chain is a study of identical twins (dated by TCRdb to 2015 to 2016). About the full investigation: To test whether fetal clonotypes persist, the study used deep sequencing on TCR alpha and beta repertoires from monozygotic twins, unrelated adults of various ages, and cord blood. Replicate twin experiments were performed at different times using different library preparation protocols to rule out contamination. The paper as a whole reports these results and caveats: Compared with coincidental sharing between unrelated individuals, out-of-frame TCR alpha sequences shared between twins showed an excess of sequences with low generation probability. Conclusions relied on cross-sectional statistical analysis, since the same donors could not be followed over many years. Recombination models systematically underestimated out-of-frame TCR alpha sharing in monozygotic twins but agreed with sharing between unrelated individuals. Invariant T cells such as MAIT and iNKT could partly confound zero-insertion analyses, though diverse VJ usage argued against this for most clonotypes. The excess sharing between twins in beta out-of-frame sequences was weaker because fewer shared sequences reduced the signal-to-noise ratio. Fewer insertions were carried by abundant cord blood beta clonotypes, a similar but weaker trend appeared in young adult naive repertoires, and no such trend appeared in memory repertoires.

Library creation used 5' RACE. Sequencing took place on an Illumina HiSeq 2000. Template switching introduced a universal primer binding site; the final cDNA contained a unique molecular identifier, enabling accurate counting of TCR cDNA molecules. Specific primers in the conserved constant-segment region were used to synthesize first-strand cDNA for TCR alpha and beta chains. To control for contamination, every cDNA library was double barcoded, receiving both a SMART-Mk sample barcode and Illumina barcodes. TruSeq adapter sequences along with Illumina sample barcodes were introduced in two successive PCR steps. The Illumina HiSeq platform was used with custom primers to sequence TCR alpha and beta cDNA libraries. Regarding the original processing steps: Raw reads were processed with MiGEC to extract unique molecular identifiers, and MiXCR was used to determine CDR3 positions. For each individual, recombination models were inferred using an EM algorithm with the repgenHMM and IGoR tools. Shared clonotypes were analyzed with the tcR package in R, and sharing was normalized by the product of cloneset sizes. Out-of-frame nonproductive sequences were analyzed to study raw recombination free of thymic and clonal selection effects. In TCRdb, the public reads were trimmed at Q25 with fastp and aligned with MiXCR, with productive beta chains retained. CDR3 protein sequences are deduplicated, and each keeps its most common genes and DNA. TCRdb, not the original authors, processed these V and J calls. Within this sample are 750,000 to 950,000 distinct CDR3 sequences, with 9% to 15% of them counted one time only. The ten largest clones add up to 1.5% to 2% of the sample.

Only healthy Caucasian donors were included. The twin cohort comprised three pairs of female monozygotic twins, all aged roughly 18 to 29 years. RNA for TCR libraries was isolated from peripheral blood mononuclear cells. The table lists this clonotype with many counts. The clone's antigen remains unknown. The input lacks base qualities; no much larger clone sits a single base away. Germline trimming amounts to 5 bases on V and 1 base on J, with 10 as the count of junction bases outside the gene matches. The germline V gene gives CDR1 as SGHAT and CDR2 as FQNNGV. The CDR3 starts with the cysteine, ends with the phenylalanine, and has 16 residues. Only the CDR3 part of the read is kept: 48 bases, read in frame from the first base. These data were also reused for a study on yellow fever vaccine responses in identical twins. As the second study states: The authors reported that the T cell response to vaccination in identical twins appeared partly convergent and partly personalized. Focusing on identical twins, the study followed the T cell clones that responded to the vaccine, and did so with precision.

The origin of this receptor is a woman aged 18-29 years in good health. The material sequenced was PBMCs. The chain is made from TRBV11-2 and TRBJ2-5, with 7 bases in between that match TRBD2. This receptor has the CDR3 CASSIGLADTQETQYF. The bases read TGTGCCAGCAGCATCGGCCTAGCGGACACCCAAGAGACCCAGTACTTC.